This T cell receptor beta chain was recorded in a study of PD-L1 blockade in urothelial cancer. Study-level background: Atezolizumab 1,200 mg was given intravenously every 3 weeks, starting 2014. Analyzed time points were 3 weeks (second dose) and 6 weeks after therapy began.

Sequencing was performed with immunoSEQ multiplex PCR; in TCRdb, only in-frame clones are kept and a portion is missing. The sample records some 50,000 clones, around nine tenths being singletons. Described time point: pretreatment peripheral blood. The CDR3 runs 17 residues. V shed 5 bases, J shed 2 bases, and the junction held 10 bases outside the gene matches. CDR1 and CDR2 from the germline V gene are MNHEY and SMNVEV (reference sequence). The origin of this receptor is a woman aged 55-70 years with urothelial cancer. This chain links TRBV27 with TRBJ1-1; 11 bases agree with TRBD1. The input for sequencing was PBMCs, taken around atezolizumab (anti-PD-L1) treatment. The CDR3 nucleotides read TGTGCCAGCAGTGGGACAGGGGGACGTGTGGGCAACACTGAAGCTTTCTTT. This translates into CASSGTGGRVGNTEAFF.